This entry concerns a single T cell receptor (beta chain). Its antigen is as yet unknown. TCRbeta library construction was performed incorporating unique molecular identifiers. TCRdb processed the PCR reads anew with MiXCR; each CDR3 protein has one entry. The profile shows over 25,000 distinct CDR3 sequences, over 15% of them singletons. This specimen belongs to a study of T-cell reconstitution after alpha-beta-depleted transplantation in children. Study-level findings and limits: From newly produced T cells came most of the T-cell counts and diversity one year after transplant.

Trimming took 0 bases from V and 5 from J; bases not matched to a gene: 3. The CDR3 length is 15 residues. CDR1 and CDR2 from the germline V gene are MNHEY and SVGAGI. The rearrangement uses TRBV6-5 and TRBJ1-4; TRBD1 matches 7 bases. Here the sequenced sample was PBMCs, mostly from graft donor cells, taken 60 days after TCRalphabeta/CD19-depleted stem cell transplant. The origin of this receptor is a male patient between 2 and 15 years old who had a stem cell transplant for acute lymphoblastic leukemia, so the T cells may come from the graft donor. This CDR3 reads CASSYSTGLNEKLFF. CDR3 bases: TGTGCCAGCAGTTACTCGACAGGGTTGAATGAAAAACTGTTTTTT.